The present entry profiles one TCR beta chain with its context. The antigen remains unidentified. There were TCR beta CDR3 regions amplified from RNA transcripts. Researchers ran a first-round RT-PCR on the TCR CDR3 using the HTBI primer set. TCRdb ran MiXCR on the multiplex PCR reads and lists one entry per CDR3 protein. Of approximately 330,000 distinct CDR3 sequences detected, over 20% appear once; the ten largest clones hold about 50%. The sample comes from a study of T cells in Graves' hyperthyroidism and ophthalmopathy. Broader study findings: Classification by a 13 V-J model distinguished ophthalmopathy from stable hyperthyroidism. Among thyroid clonotypes expanded above 0.001, most also appeared in blood.

Uncontrolled infection, other autoimmune disease, pregnancy or lactation disqualified patients from enrolment. The sequenced sample was blood. This receptor was identified in a woman between 50 and 59 years old with Graves' hyperthyroidism.

CDR3 sequence reads: CASSYSSGLALKNEQFF. CDR3 sequence (DNA): TGTGCCAGCAGTTACTCTTCGGGACTAGCGTTGAAAAATGAGCAGTTCTTC. The chain has TRBV6-2 or TRBV6-3 and TRBJ2-1; 10 bases map to TRBD2. Germline V gene lookup returns CDR1 MNHEY and CDR2 SVGEGT. Losses at the gene ends were 0 bases for V and 7 bases for J; bases not matched to a gene: 9. The CDR3 runs to 17 residues.